This passage covers 25 T cell receptor beta chains from one sample sequenced in a study of blood T cell repertoires in COVID-19 (dated by TCRdb to about 2020). Library preparation employed the immunoSEQ multiplex PCR assay. TCRdb took this table from immuneACCESS and kept in-frame rearrangements with V and J called. Such tables lack part of the clones; where checked against another copy, unresolved V genes explain under half of the gap, and the rest is unexplained. The sample contains under 250,000 clones, around four fifths of them found a single time. The top ten hold about 8.1% of the sample. The sequencing sample was made of peripheral blood. The receptors derive from a woman aged 45-59 years with acute or convalescent COVID-19.

This rearrangement joins TRBV19 to TRBJ2-2, with D maybe TRBD1 (5 bases). CDR3 length: 16 amino acids. Germline V CDR1 and CDR2: LNHDA, SQIVND (reference sequence). V was trimmed by 3 bases and J by 0 bases, leaving 11 bases between them. Written as DNA, the CDR3 is TGTGCCAGTAGTATTAACAGGATCGCGAACACCGGGGAGCTGTTTTTT. Translated, it gives CASSINRIANTGELFF.

The table lists this clone with a count of one. V gene TRBV25-1 combines with J gene TRBJ2-5; a weak D match, TRBD1 (6 bases). Per germline, CDR1 MGHDK and CDR2 SYGVNS. The CDR3 consists of 14 residues. Trimming pared 3 bases from V and 1 base from J, leaving 9 bases between. As DNA, the CDR3 is TGTGCCAGCAGTGACGACAGGAGCCAAGAGACCCAGTACTTC. Translated: CASSDDRSQETQYF.

The gene calls are TRBV3-1 (or the pseudogene TRBV3-2) and TRBJ2-1; TRBD2 matches at 11 bases. The CDR3 runs to 15 residues. The V and J ends lost 4 bases and 8 bases, in that order; junction bases with no gene match: 7. Per germline, CDR1 LGHDT and CDR2 YNNKEL (reference sequence). The CDR3 nucleotides read TGTGCCAGCAGCCTAACTAGCGGGAGAGACGATGAGCAGTTCTTC. This sequence encodes CASSLTSGRDDEQFF.

The table lists this clone with a count of one. The chain couples TRBV18 to TRBJ1-3; D is possibly TRBD1 (5 bases). Germline-derived CDR1 and CDR2 are KGHSH and LQKENI. V lost 3 bases, J lost 0 bases, and 18 bases lay in between. CDR3 length equals 18 residues. The CDR3 region has the DNA TGTGCCAGCTCACCGCGACAGCCTTTGAGCGTCTCTGGAAACACCATATATTTT. It encodes CASSPRQPLSVSGNTIYF.

This rearrangement joins TRBV29-1 to TRBJ1-3, with a possible D match to TRBD1 (5 bases). Trimming took off 0 bases at V and 0 bases at J, with 12 bases between the two ends. This CDR3 spans 16 amino acids. The germline V gene has CDR1 SQVTM and CDR2 ANQGSEA. The CDR3 nucleotides read TGCAGCGTTGAAGATACAGGCCAAATCTCTGGAAACACCATATATTTT. It translates to CSVEDTGQISGNTIYF. Complete variable domain (other parts from reference TRBV29-1 and TRBJ1-3): SAVISQKPSRDICQRGTSLTIQCQVDSQVTMMFWYRQQPGQSLTLIATANQGSEATYESGFVIDKFPISRPNLTFSTLTVSNMSPEDSSIYLCSVEDTGQISGNTIYFGEGSWLTVV.

The chain joins TRBV5-6 to TRBJ2-1; TRBD2 matches 13 bases. This CDR3 is built from 16 residues. The J segment lost 7 bases and the V segment lost 3 bases, leaving 7 bases of the junction unmatched. The germline V gene encodes CDR1 SGHDT and CDR2 YYEEEE. The CDR3, as DNA: TGTGCCAGCAGCTCCCCCGGGGGACTAGCGGGGAATGAGCAGTTCTTC. Amino acid sequence: CASSSPGGLAGNEQFF. Using reference TRBV5-6 and TRBJ2-1 for the parts outside the CDR3, the full variable domain is DAGVTQSPTHLIKTRGQQVTLRCSPKSGHDTVSWYQQALGQGPQFIFQYYEEEERQRGNFPDRFSGHQFPNYSSELNVNALLLGDSALYLCASSSPGGLAGNEQFFGPGTRLTVL.

CDR3 DNA sequence: TGCAGTGCTAGTCGCGGGACCCAGAGCACAGATACGCAGTATTTT. This sequence encodes CSASRGTQSTDTQYF. The chain recombines TRBV20-1 with TRBJ2-3, with D maybe TRBD2 (6 bases). Deletions cut 3 bases from V and 0 bases from J, with 13 bases between. From germline, CDR1 is DFQATT and CDR2 SNEGSKA (reference sequence). The CDR3 is 15 residues long.

V gene TRBV10-3 combines with J gene TRBJ1-1, with D tentatively TRBD1 (5 bases). The germline V and J ends were trimmed by 4 bases and 1 base, with 13 bases remaining between them. Germline V gene sequence: CDR1 ENHRY, CDR2 SYGVKD. CDR3 length: 15 residues. Here the CDR3 reads CAISGPGLSNTEAFF. CDR3 DNA sequence: TGTGCCATCAGTGGTCCAGGGTTATCGAACACTGAAGCTTTCTTT.

The chain carries TRBV18 and TRBJ1-2, with 7 positions matching TRBD1. The germline V gene encodes CDR1 KGHSH and CDR2 LQKENI. The CDR3 has 14 amino acids. Germline trimming cut 2 bases from V and 2 bases from J; bases unmatched to any gene: 2. The CDR3 DNA reads TGTGCCAGCTCACCAACAGGGGCGAACTATGGCTACACCTTC. Residues: CASSPTGANYGYTF.

The CDR3 DNA follows: TGTGCCAGCAGCCAAGATGAGGCAGATACGCAGTATTTT. Protein product: CASSQDEADTQYF. The chain is built from TRBV14 and TRBJ2-3; D unresolved. The germline V gene has CDR1 SGHDN and CDR2 FVKESK. This CDR3 region has 13 residues. Trimming removed 0 bases from V and 4 bases from J, with 5 bases in between. The entire variable domain, with the rest obtained from reference TRBV14 and TRBJ2-3, is as follows: EAGVTQFPSHSVIEKGQTVTLRCDPISGHDNLYWYRRVMGKEIKFLLHFVKESKQDESGMPNNRFLAERTGGTYSTLKVQPAELEDSGVYFCASSQDEADTQYFGPGTRLTVL.

The table lists this clone with a count of one. The gene calls are TRBV5-1 and TRBJ1-3; the D is unclear. The V and J ends lost 0 bases and 2 bases respectively, with 12 bases between them. Germline V gene sequence: CDR1 SGHRS, CDR2 YFSETQ. This CDR3 spans 16 amino acids. The CDR3 is CASSLAGDLAGNTIYF. The DNA for the CDR3 is TGCGCCAGCAGCTTGGCCGGAGACTTGGCTGGAAACACCATATATTTT.

The V gene is TRBV27, the J gene TRBJ2-2; D not resolved. V dropped 2 bases and J dropped 6 bases, with 16 bases sitting between them. Per the germline V gene, CDR1 is MNHEY and CDR2 is SMNVEV (reference sequence). The CDR3 length is 16 residues. The CDR3 protein is CASSLMGTLGPGELFF. The CDR3 DNA sequence: TGTGCCAGCAGTTTAATGGGCACGTTGGGCCCCGGGGAGCTGTTTTTT.

The genes are TRBV5-4 and TRBJ2-7; 8 nucleotides match TRBD2. The CDR3 has 15 residues. CDR1 and CDR2 from the germline V gene are SGHNT and YYREEE (reference sequence). V was pared by 4 bases and J by 0 bases, with 6 bases of the junction left unmatched. The CDR3 region is CASSPTSASSYEQYF. The CDR3, as DNA: TGTGCCAGCAGCCCGACTAGCGCGAGCTCCTACGAGCAGTACTTC. The full variable domain, completed using reference TRBV5-4 and TRBJ2-7, is ETGVTQSPTHLIKTRGQQVTLRCSSQSGHNTVSWYQQALGQGPQFIFQYYREEENGRGNFPPRFSGLQFPNYSSELNVNALELDDSALYLCASSPTSASSYEQYFGPGTRLTVT.

The CDR3, as DNA: TGTGCCAGCAGCCAAGAGGAGACACGGGACCAGTACTTC. As protein: CASSQEETRDQYF. The V call is TRBV6-6, the J call TRBJ2-5; D is possibly TRBD2 (5 bases). Trimming stripped 6 bases from V and 10 bases from J, with 18 bases between. The germline CDR1 and CDR2 sequences are MNHNY and SVGAGI (reference sequence). This CDR3 region has 13 residues.

The V and J genes are TRBV15 and TRBJ1-1; D gene uncertain. Trimming pared 6 bases from V and 0 bases from J, leaving 8 bases between. CDR3 length: 13 residues. Germline CDR1 reads LNHNV; CDR2 reads YYDKDF (reference sequence). CDR3 DNA sequence: TGTGCCACCAGGACGGGGATGAACACTGAAGCTTTCTTT. Translating gives CATRTGMNTEAFF.

The V gene is TRBV5-1, the J gene TRBJ2-1; D is uncertain. The CDR3 has 12 residues. Germline loops: CDR1 SGHRS, CDR2 YFSETQ. V lost 0 bases and J lost 9, with 7 bases in between. The CDR3 DNA is TGCGCCAGCAGCTTGGTGTTTAGTGAGCAGTTCTTC. Its protein is CASSLVFSEQFF.

The V gene is TRBV19, the J gene TRBJ2-7; 11 bases align to TRBD2. The CDR3 is made up of 17 amino acids. Germline V gene sequence: CDR1 LNHDA, CDR2 SQIVND (reference sequence). The V segment lost 2 bases and the J segment 2 bases; nucleotides outside the gene matches: 8. CDR3: CASSISRLAGTTYEQYF. CDR3 DNA sequence: TGTGCCAGTAGTATAAGTCGACTAGCGGGGACGACCTACGAGCAGTACTTC.

This clone showed up just once. The rearrangement joins TRBV5-6 to TRBJ2-6; tentative D call: TRBD2 (5 bases). This CDR3 is built from 15 residues. V dropped 2 bases and J dropped 1 base, with 7 bases sitting between them. The germline CDR1 and CDR2 sequences are SGHDT and YYEEEE. The CDR3 reads CASSFGVSGANVLTF. CDR3 coding DNA: TGTGCCAGCAGCTTCGGGGTATCTGGGGCCAACGTCCTGACTTTC.

The V and J genes are TRBV7-8 and TRBJ2-7; D possibly corresponds to TRBD1 (5 bases). This CDR3 has 15 residues. The ends were cut back, 5 bases at V and 2 bases at J, with 16 bases in the middle. Germline V lookup: CDR1 SGHVS, CDR2 FQNEAQ. CDR3 sequence: CASSRINDRAYEQYF. CDR3 bases: TGTGCCAGCAGCCGGATCAACGACAGAGCCTACGAGCAGTACTTC. Full variable domain (outside the CDR3, taken from reference TRBV7-8 and TRBJ2-7): GAGVSQSPRYKVAKRGQDVALRCDPISGHVSLFWYQQALGQGPEFLTYFQNEAQLDKSGLPSDRFFAERPEGSVSTLKIQRTQQEDSAVYLCASSRINDRAYEQYFGPGTRLTVT.

The chain recombines TRBV6-6 with TRBJ2-7; 10 positions match TRBD2. The germline gives CDR1 MNHNY, CDR2 SVGAGI (reference sequence). Unmatched junction bases numbered 6, after V lost 7 bases and J lost 3 bases. This CDR3 has 14 residues. The CDR3 reads CASNVKREGYEQYF. The CDR3 region has the DNA TGTGCCAGCAACGTGAAGCGGGAGGGCTACGAGCAGTACTTC.

The chain couples TRBV5-6 to TRBJ2-5; D is perhaps TRBD2 (5 bases). The V gene's germline CDR1 is SGHDT and CDR2 YYEEEE. This CDR3 is built from 14 residues. The V end lost 1 base, the J end lost 2 bases, and 9 bases lay between the germline ends. The CDR3 sequence is CASSLFRDQETQYF. The CDR3 DNA reads as TGTGCCAGCAGCTTGTTTCGGGATCAAGAGACCCAGTACTTC. Filled out from reference TRBV5-6 and TRBJ2-5, the complete variable domain reads DAGVTQSPTHLIKTRGQQVTLRCSPKSGHDTVSWYQQALGQGPQFIFQYYEEEERQRGNFPDRFSGHQFPNYSSELNVNALLLGDSALYLCASSLFRDQETQYFGPGTRLLVL.

The chain joins TRBV11-2 to TRBJ1-1, with TRBD1 matching 8 bases. CDR1 SGHAT and CDR2 FQNNGV come from the germline V gene. With V trimmed by 3 bases and J by 0 bases, 3 bases remained unmatched. The CDR3 length is 15 residues. CDR3 loop: CASSFKTGVNTEAFF. Here the CDR3 DNA reads TGTGCCAGCAGCTTTAAGACAGGGGTGAACACTGAAGCTTTCTTT.

The rearrangement uses TRBV11-2 and TRBJ2-2; 7 bases are shared with TRBD2. There are 15 residues in the CDR3. The junction had 8 bases not matched to a gene; V was cut back by 4 bases and J by 6 bases. Germline V gene lookup returns CDR1 SGHAT and CDR2 FQNNGV. CDR3 in DNA: TGTGCCAGCAGCTCATTAGCGGGCCAACCCGGGGAGCTGTTTTTT. Encoded protein: CASSSLAGQPGELFF.

The chain links TRBV7-6 to TRBJ1-3; 7 bases map to TRBD1. V gave up 2 bases and J gave up 4 bases; unmatched junction bases: 5. CDR3 length: 15 amino acids. Germline CDR1 SGHVS, CDR2 FNYEAQ. The CDR3: CASSLQGVLGNTIYF. The CDR3 DNA is TGTGCCAGCAGCTTACAGGGGGTTCTGGGAAACACCATATATTTT.

The V gene is TRBV6-1, the J gene TRBJ2-7; D unresolved. Between the trimmed V and J ends, which lost 2 bases and 3 bases, there was a span of 11 bases. CDR1 MNHNS and CDR2 SASEGT come from the germline V gene. This CDR3 spans 14 amino acids. The chain's CDR3 is CASSESGSDYEQYF. CDR3 sequence (DNA): TGTGCCAGCAGTGAAAGTGGCAGCGACTACGAGCAGTACTTC.